This T cell receptor (beta chain) is from a study of T-cell reconstitution after alpha-beta-depleted transplantation in children. Unique molecular identifiers were incorporated during preparation of the TCRbeta library. MiXCR, run by TCRdb on the PCR reads, gives a single entry per CDR3 protein. The table shows 500,000 to 600,000 distinct CDR3 sequences, with approximately 16% occurring only once. The sample holds a few counts of this clonotype. The receptor was isolated from a human donor who donated a stem cell graft to a child with acute lymphoblastic leukemia. The source was PBMCs from the stem cell graft donor, collected from the stem cell graft.

The CDR3 loop reads CSVEDQSSYEQYF. In nucleotides, the CDR3 is TGCAGCGTTGAAGACCAGAGCTCCTACGAGCAGTACTTC. The V gene is TRBV29-1, the J gene TRBJ2-7, with no clear D. CDR3 length: 13 residues. Germline-derived CDR1 and CDR2 are SQVTM and ANQGSEA. V shed 0 bases and J shed 0 bases, with 6 bases lying between them.